The 15 T cell receptor beta chains below come from one sample, sequenced in a study of persistence of HIV-infected CD4 T cells. The antigens these receptors bind are not known. The immunoSEQ assay was version 4, run in survey mode. Clones were sequenced by immunoSEQ multiplex PCR, and TCRdb holds only the in-frame ones, with some missing. Counted here are about 7,000 clones, roughly three quarters occurring once; the ten biggest clones make up roughly 70%. Stimulation used around 10 ug/mL lysate from CMV-infected fibroblasts. Sorting selected CD4+ T cells upregulating both CD40 ligand and CD69. The source was CD4+ T cells sorted from PBMCs after approximately 19-hour stimulation, collected from a patient who received antiretroviral therapy. The receptor source for this set is an adult woman with HIV who was CMV-seropositive.

The chain joins TRBV9 to TRBJ1-6; D not certain. The CDR3 runs to 15 residues. Germline CDR1 and CDR2: SGDLS and YYNGEE. V was clipped by 5 bases and J by 1 base, with 10 bases between them. The CDR3 here is CASSIEGSYNSPLHF. CDR3 DNA sequence: TGTGCCAGCAGTATTGAGGGTTCCTATAATTCACCCCTCCACTTT. The variable domain in full, with the rest retrieved from reference TRBV9 and TRBJ1-6, is DSGVTQTPKHLITATGQRVTLRCSPRSGDLSVYWYQQSLDQGLQFLIQYYNGEERAKGNILERFSAQQFPDLHSELNLSSLELGDSALYFCASSIEGSYNSPLHFGNGTRLTVT.

The chain carries TRBV19 and TRBJ1-1; no firm D call. Germline V lookup: CDR1 LNHDA, CDR2 SQIVND (reference sequence). V was shortened by 6 bases and J by 4 bases, with 15 bases between the two germline ends. This CDR3 contains 14 residues. CDR3 loop: CASSPDRWRTEAFF. The CDR3, as DNA: TGTGCCAGTAGCCCAGACCGGTGGCGCACTGAAGCTTTCTTT. Full variable domain (rest looked up from reference TRBV19 and TRBJ1-1): DGGITQSPKYLFRKEGQNVTLSCEQNLNHDAMYWYRQDPGQGLRLIYYSQIVNDFQKGDIAEGYSVSREKKESFPLTVTSAQKNPTAFYLCASSPDRWRTEAFFGQGTRLTVV.

The chain uses TRBV4-3 and TRBJ2-7; 10 bases are a match to TRBD1. J gave up 3 bases and V 0 bases, and 5 bases lay outside the gene matches. Germline CDR1 LGHNA, CDR2 YSLEER. CDR3 length: 16 residues. Here the CDR3 DNA reads TGCGCCAGCAGCCAAGATATGGGACAGGGGTACTACGAGCAGTACTTC. This codes for CASSQDMGQGYYEQYF.

The rearrangement uses TRBV7-9 and TRBJ1-1; D is unclear. V lost 6 bases and J 4 bases, leaving 12 bases between the germline ends. There are 13 residues in the CDR3. The germline V gene has CDR1 SEHNR and CDR2 FQNEAQ (reference sequence). In DNA, the CDR3 is TGTGCCAGCAGTAAGGAGATGGGCACTGAAGCTTTCTTT. As protein: CASSKEMGTEAFF.

This chain uses TRBV19 with TRBJ1-2, with D uncertain. CDR3 length equals 13 residues. The V gene lost 1 base and the J gene lost 4 bases, with 7 bases spanning the gap. Germline V lookup: CDR1 LNHDA, CDR2 SQIVND (reference sequence). The CDR3 region has the DNA TGTGCCAGTAGTATAGGCGGTTCCTATGGCTACACCTTC. Translated, it gives CASSIGGSYGYTF.

In this sample, this clone turned up a few times. This sequence joins TRBV3-1 (or the pseudogene TRBV3-2) and TRBJ1-2; a possible D gene is TRBD1 (5 bases). The CDR3 sequence is 13 residues long. Germline assignment: CDR1 LGHDT and CDR2 YNNKEL (reference sequence). The V gene lost 4 bases and the J gene lost 8 bases, with 14 bases spanning the gap. The CDR3 sequence is CASSLRGDPGYTF. DNA for the CDR3: TGTGCCAGCAGCCTTAGAGGGGATCCAGGCTACACCTTC.

This clone turned up a few times. V usage is TRBV30 and J usage is TRBJ1-5; D is unclear. The germline V gene encodes CDR1 GTSNPN and CDR2 SVGIG (reference sequence). There are 15 residues in the CDR3. V lost 0 bases, J lost 6 bases, and 15 bases lay in between. The CDR3 here is CAWSVRREGSQPQHF. DNA for the CDR3: TGTGCCTGGAGTGTACGTCGGGAAGGGAGTCAGCCCCAGCATTTT.

This clone appeared a few times. J is TRBJ1-1 and V is TRBV5-5; possible D gene TRBD1, 6 bases. The V gene's germline CDR1 is SGHKS and CDR2 YYEKEE (reference sequence). The V gene lost 3 bases and the J gene lost 1 base, with 16 bases spanning the gap. The CDR3 runs to 16 residues. The CDR3 bases are TGTGCCAGCAGCTCCGAGAGGGGGTCGTGGAACACTGAAGCTTTCTTT. Its translation is CASSSERGSWNTEAFF. Based on the CDR3 plus reference TRBV5-5 and TRBJ1-1, the full variable domain is DAGVTQSPTHLIKTRGQQVTLRCSPISGHKSVSWYQQVLGQGPQFIFQYYEKEERGRGNFPDRFSARQFPNYSSELNVNALLLGDSALYLCASSSERGSWNTEAFFGQGTRLTVV.

The V and J genes are TRBV24-1 and TRBJ1-1; no firm D call. With 4 bases removed from V and 5 bases from J, the gap between germline ends came to 13 bases. The germline CDR1 and CDR2 sequences are KGHDR and SFDVKD. The CDR3 has 14 residues. The CDR3 nucleotides read TGTGCCACCAGTGACAATTCAAGGGATACTGAAGCTTTCTTT. This encodes CATSDNSRDTEAFF.

The chain uses TRBV29-1 and TRBJ2-2, with D unresolved. This CDR3 is 11 amino acids long. Looked up from germline, CDR1 is SQVTM and CDR2 is ANQGSEA. V was shortened by 5 bases and J by 2 bases, with 3 bases between the two germline ends. CDR3 nucleotides: TGCAGCGTTTATAACACCGGGGAGCTGTTTTTT. Translation gives CSVYNTGELFF.

V usage is TRBV20-1 and J usage is TRBJ2-7, with TRBD1 identical over 9 bases. The CDR3 is 14 amino acids. Trimming at V came to 3 bases and at J to 5 bases, leaving 8 bases not matched to a gene. The germline V gene has CDR1 DFQATT and CDR2 SNEGSKA (reference sequence). The CDR3 DNA sequence: TGCAGTGCTAGTCACAGGGGGCGCGGGAACGAGCAGTACTTC. This sequence encodes CSASHRGRGNEQYF.

The V gene is TRBV14, the J gene TRBJ1-1; D unclear. CDR3 size: 15 residues. Germline V CDR1 and CDR2: SGHDN, FVKESK. The germline V and J ends were trimmed by 2 bases and 0 bases, with 10 bases remaining between them. The CDR3 reads CASSQFHSVNTEAFF. The CDR3 DNA follows: TGTGCCAGCAGCCAATTCCACTCAGTGAACACTGAAGCTTTCTTT.

This clone is deemed medium-sized. The chain couples TRBV5-1 to TRBJ1-5, with D tentatively TRBD1 (5 bases). The CDR3 consists of 16 residues. Germline V CDR1 and CDR2: SGHRS, YFSETQ. V lost 4 bases, J lost 3 bases, and 17 bases lay in between. CDR3 amino acids: CASSLGPGGNNQPQHF. CDR3 bases: TGCGCCAGCAGCCTTGGACCTGGGGGGAACAATCAGCCCCAGCATTTT. Drawing the rest from reference TRBV5-1 and TRBJ1-5, the complete variable domain is KAGVTQTPRYLIKTRGQQVTLSCSPISGHRSVSWYQQTPGQGLQFLFEYFSETQRNKGNFPGRFSGRQFSNSRSEMNVSTLELGDSALYLCASSLGPGGNNQPQHFGDGTRLSIL.

The chain employs TRBV11-3 and TRBJ1-1; no reliable D call. This CDR3 is built from 14 residues. Germline values: CDR1 SGHNT, CDR2 YENEEA. The germline V and J ends were trimmed by 3 bases and 3 bases, with 11 bases remaining between them. DNA of the CDR3: TGTGCCAGCAGCTTTTCAGGAGCGGACACTGAAGCTTTCTTT. This codes for CASSFSGADTEAFF.

J is TRBJ1-3 and V is TRBV28; TRBD1 matches 8 bases. With 8 bases clipped from V and 0 bases from J, the junction kept 6 bases outside the gene matches. Germline CDR1 reads MDHEN; CDR2 reads SYDVKM. CDR3 length equals 15 residues. In nucleotides, the CDR3 is TGTGCCAGCCGGGGACAGGAGAGCTCTGGAAACACCATATATTTT. Translating gives CASRGQESSGNTIYF.